This TCR beta chain was sequenced in a study of beta chain features in type 1 diabetes. Points from the study as a whole: Whether TCRB rearrangement is influenced by HLA type was left unresolved in this analysis. Shortening of TCRB CDR3s, moderate but significant, appeared in all four CD4+ subsets of Type 1 diabetes patients.

The germline CDR1 and CDR2 sequences are MNHNS and SASEGT. The CDR3 totals 14 residues. Germline trimming cut 5 bases from V and 1 base from J; bases unmatched to any gene: 5. Every isolated RNA sample was fully reverse transcribed, so sequencing captured expressed TCRB transcripts. Sequenced naive, central memory and regulatory T cell samples produced an average of around 3.5 million reads. Sequencing was performed with immunoSEQ multiplex PCR; in TCRdb, only in-frame clones are kept and a portion is missing. The sample includes 850,000 to 900,000 clones, 17% of them seen just once. Without exception, sorted populations had purity beyond 95%. This clone was found a few times. Its antigen is still unknown.

The rearrangement joins TRBV6-1 to TRBJ2-7, with 7 nucleotides matching TRBD1. The sequence was collected from a woman between 18 and 29 years old in good health. Sequenced input: naive CD4+ T cells from blood. For the CDR3, the DNA is TGTGCCAGCAGTTTCCAACAGGGGTCCTACGAGCAGTACTTC. Translation: CASSFQQGSYEQYF.